The 17 T cell receptor beta chains listed next were all sequenced from one sample in a study of blood T cell repertoires in COVID-19. TCRdb's table, derived via immunoSEQ multiplex PCR, lists solely in-frame clones and lacks some. This table has under 80,000 clones, roughly 84% appearing once. The sequenced sample was peripheral blood. The receptor source for this set is an elderly man with acute or convalescent COVID-19.

The gene calls are TRBV5-1 and TRBJ2-7, with 8 bases matching TRBD1. Looked up from germline, CDR1 is SGHRS and CDR2 is YFSETQ. Trimming cost V 1 base and J 1 base; bases outside gene matches: 7. The CDR3 consists of 16 residues. CDR3 residues: CASSLSAGGASYEQYF. The DNA for the CDR3 is TGCGCCAGCAGCTTGTCAGCAGGGGGCGCGTCCTACGAGCAGTACTTC.

The chain employs TRBV4-2 and TRBJ1-2; D is undetermined. The CDR3 sequence is 17 residues long. CDR1 and CDR2 from the germline V gene are LGHNA and YNFKEQ. Trimming pared 6 bases from V and 3 bases from J, leaving 23 bases between. The CDR3 region is CASRRLLRGARDYGYTF. CDR3 nucleotides: TGTGCCAGCAGGAGGTTGCTCCGGGGTGCAAGAGACTATGGCTACACCTTC.

The CDR3 nucleotides are TGTGCCAGCAGCTCGACAGGAACCCCGGTGAAAGAGACCCAGTACTTC. Amino acids: CASSSTGTPVKETQYF. The chain uses TRBV11-3 and TRBJ2-5; D might be TRBD1 (6 bases). The V and J ends lost 4 bases and 3 bases respectively, with 18 bases between them. The germline gives CDR1 SGHNT, CDR2 YENEEA. This CDR3 spans 16 amino acids.

The rearrangement uses TRBV14 and TRBJ2-1, with 12 bases that match TRBD2. V lost 2 bases and J lost 7; bases outside the gene matches: 6. The germline gives CDR1 SGHDN, CDR2 FVKESK. This CDR3 spans 16 amino acids. Here the CDR3 DNA reads TGTGCCAGCAGCCAAATGGGACTAGCGGGTAGGAATGAGCAGTTCTTC. This encodes CASSQMGLAGRNEQFF.

This clone has a single count. The chain carries TRBV21-1 and TRBJ2-1; the DNA was not used to check the table's D call, TRBD2. TRBV21-1 is deemed a pseudogene. This CDR3 contains 16 residues. DNA for the CDR3: TGTGCCAGCACCGAGGGCGACCGAAACCCACCCAATGAGCAGTTCTTC. Translation: CASTEGDRNPPNEQFF.

CDR3 protein: CASSSRSLGSTEAFF. The CDR3 DNA reads TGTGCCAGCAGTTCTCGGTCTCTAGGGAGCACTGAAGCTTTCTTT. The rearrangement uses TRBV27 and TRBJ1-1; D unclear. Germline CDR1 and CDR2: MNHEY and SMNVEV (reference sequence). Trimming cost V 4 bases and J 4 bases, with 16 bases left between them. CDR3 length: 15 residues.

The J gene is TRBJ1-1, the V gene TRBV18; TRBD1 matches at 7 bases. Germline V CDR1 and CDR2: KGHSH, LQKENI. V gave up 5 bases and J gave up 4 bases; unmatched junction bases: 4. This CDR3 is built from 13 residues. The CDR3: CASSFPGGTEAFF. Written as DNA, the CDR3 is TGTGCCAGCTCATTCCCAGGGGGCACTGAAGCTTTCTTT.

V usage is TRBV7-2 and J usage is TRBJ1-6, with D possibly TRBD1 on 6 matching bases. The length of the CDR3 is 15 residues. V was trimmed by 1 base and J by 10 bases, leaving 14 bases between them. CDR1 SGHTA and CDR2 FQGNSA come from the germline V gene. The CDR3 coding sequence is TGTGCCAGCAGCTTAGTGGTCGCAGGGGAATCACCCCTCCACTTT. Protein sequence: CASSLVVAGESPLHF.

V is TRBV5-1 and J is TRBJ1-1; 8 bases agree with TRBD1. The CDR3 is 15 residues long. Trimming cost V 4 bases and J 0 bases; bases outside gene matches: 5. Germline CDR1 and CDR2: SGHRS and YFSETQ. Here the CDR3 DNA reads TGCGCCAGCAGCCAATGGACAGGGATGAACACTGAAGCTTTCTTT. It encodes CASSQWTGMNTEAFF.

This clone was seen once. The chain links TRBV11-3 to TRBJ2-3; no firm D call. The V end lost 1 base, the J end lost 5 bases, and 7 bases lay between the germline ends. Germline loops: CDR1 SGHNT, CDR2 YENEEA. The CDR3 runs 13 residues. The CDR3 loop is CASSLGSGDTQYF. In DNA, the CDR3 is TGTGCCAGCAGCTTAGGATCCGGAGATACGCAGTATTTT.

This chain links TRBV18 with TRBJ2-4; 12 bases fit TRBD2. The CDR3 extends over 19 amino acids. Germline lookup yields CDR1 KGHSH and CDR2 LQKENI. V lost 3 bases, J lost 2 bases, and 11 bases stayed unmatched. CDR3 nucleotides: TGTGCCAGCTCACCGATCGGGACTAGCGGGTGGGACCCCAAAAACATTCAGTACTTC. Amino acids: CASSPIGTSGWDPKNIQYF.

V usage is TRBV15 and J usage is TRBJ1-2, with D perhaps matching TRBD1 (6 bases). Germline CDR1 reads LNHNV; CDR2 reads YYDKDF (reference sequence). The CDR3 is 15 residues long. V shed 1 base and J shed 2 bases, with 11 bases lying between them. CDR3 in amino acids: CATSRVRGQNYGYTF. The CDR3 region has the DNA TGTGCCACCAGCAGAGTACGAGGACAGAACTATGGCTACACCTTC. The complete variable domain, with remaining parts taken from reference TRBV15 and TRBJ1-2, reads DAMVIQNPRYQVTQFGKPVTLSCSQTLNHNVMYWYQQKSSQAPKLLFHYYDKDFNNEADTPDNFQSRRPNTSFCFLDIRSPGLGDTAMYLCATSRVRGQNYGYTFGSGTRLTVV.

This clone was seen a single time. The rearrangement links TRBV6-2 or TRBV6-3 to TRBJ2-1, with 12 bases identical to TRBD2. V lost 6 bases to trimming and J lost 3 bases; unmatched junction nucleotides: 6. Germline-derived CDR1 and CDR2 are MNHEY and SVGEGT. The length of the CDR3 is 16 residues. The CDR3 protein is CASSHGLAGIYNEQFF. DNA of the CDR3: TGTGCCAGCAGCCACGGACTAGCGGGAATCTACAATGAGCAGTTCTTC.

The chain carries TRBV5-1 and TRBJ2-1; 10 nucleotides line up with TRBD2. This CDR3 is built from 17 residues. With 0 bases clipped from V and 7 bases from J, the junction kept 10 bases outside the gene matches. CDR1 SGHRS and CDR2 YFSETQ come from the germline V gene. The CDR3 protein is CASSLAEAGGLGNEQFF. The CDR3, as DNA: TGCGCCAGCAGCTTGGCGGAAGCGGGGGGGCTCGGAAATGAGCAGTTCTTC.

The rearrangement uses TRBV28 and TRBJ1-1; unclear D gene. The germline V and J ends were trimmed by 5 bases and 0 bases, with 10 bases remaining between them. From germline, CDR1 is MDHEN and CDR2 SYDVKM. The CDR3 is 14 amino acids. As DNA, the CDR3 is TGTGCCAGCAGTCCCGACATAATGAACACTGAAGCTTTCTTT. This codes for CASSPDIMNTEAFF.

The chain employs TRBV10-2 and TRBJ2-2; maybe TRBD1 (5 bases). Germline V lookup: CDR1 WSHSY, CDR2 SAAADI. The CDR3 runs to 15 residues. The germline V and J ends were trimmed by 2 bases and 5 bases, with 12 bases remaining between them. Here the CDR3 DNA reads TGCGCCAGCAGTGAGGCCGGCAGGGCGACCGGGGAGCTGTTTTTT. Protein product: CASSEAGRATGELFF.

This rearrangement joins TRBV2 to TRBJ1-5; D ambiguous. The length of the CDR3 is 16 residues. Germline lookup yields CDR1 SNHLY and CDR2 FYNNEI. V was trimmed by 0 bases and J by 2 bases, leaving 11 bases between them. In nucleotides, the CDR3 is TGTGCCAGCAGTGAAGCGCTTGGGCGAGGCAATCAGCCCCAGCATTTT. Translation gives CASSEALGRGNQPQHF.